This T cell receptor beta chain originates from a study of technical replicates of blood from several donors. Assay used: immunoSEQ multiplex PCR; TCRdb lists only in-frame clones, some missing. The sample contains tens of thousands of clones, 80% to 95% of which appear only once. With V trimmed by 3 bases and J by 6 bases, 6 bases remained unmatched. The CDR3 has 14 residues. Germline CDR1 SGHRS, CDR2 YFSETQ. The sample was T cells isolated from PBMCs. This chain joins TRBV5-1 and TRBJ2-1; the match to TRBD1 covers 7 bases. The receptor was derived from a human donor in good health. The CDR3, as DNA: TGCGCCAGCAGCTGGGGACAGAATAGCAATGAGCAGTTCTTC. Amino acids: CASSWGQNSNEQFF. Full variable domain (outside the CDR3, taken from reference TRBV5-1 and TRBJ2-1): KAGVTQTPRYLIKTRGQQVTLSCSPISGHRSVSWYQQTPGQGLQFLFEYFSETQRNKGNFPGRFSGRQFSNSRSEMNVSTLELGDSALYLCASSWGQNSNEQFFGPGTRLTVL.